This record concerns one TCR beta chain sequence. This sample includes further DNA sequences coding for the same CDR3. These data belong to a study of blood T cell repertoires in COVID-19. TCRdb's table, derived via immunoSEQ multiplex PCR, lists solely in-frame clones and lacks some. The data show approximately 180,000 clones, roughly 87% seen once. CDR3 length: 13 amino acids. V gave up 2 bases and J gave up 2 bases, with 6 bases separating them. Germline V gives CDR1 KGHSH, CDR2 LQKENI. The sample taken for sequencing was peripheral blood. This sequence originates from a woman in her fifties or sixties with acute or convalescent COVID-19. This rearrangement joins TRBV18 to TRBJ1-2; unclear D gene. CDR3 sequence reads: CASSPEANYGYTF. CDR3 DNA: TGTGCCAGCTCACCAGAGGCAAACTATGGCTACACCTTC.